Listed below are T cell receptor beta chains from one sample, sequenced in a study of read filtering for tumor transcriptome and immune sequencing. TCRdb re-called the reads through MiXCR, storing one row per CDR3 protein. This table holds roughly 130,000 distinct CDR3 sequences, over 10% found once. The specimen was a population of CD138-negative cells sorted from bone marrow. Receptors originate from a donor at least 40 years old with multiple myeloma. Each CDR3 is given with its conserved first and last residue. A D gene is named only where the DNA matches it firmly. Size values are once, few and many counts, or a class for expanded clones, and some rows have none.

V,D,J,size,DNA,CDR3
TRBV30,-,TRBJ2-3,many,TGTGCCTGGACAAGAGCAGATACGCAGTATTTT,CAWTRADTQYF
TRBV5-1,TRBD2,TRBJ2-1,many,TGCGCCAGCAGCTTGGGACTAGCGGGAGTAAGTAAGTTC,CASSLGLAGVSKF
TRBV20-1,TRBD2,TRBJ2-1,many,TGCAGTGCCGGGACTAGCGGGATCTATGAGCAGTTCTTC,CSAGTSGIYEQFF
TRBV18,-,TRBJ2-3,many,TGTGCCAGCTCACCAGAACTAAGCACAGATACGCAGTATTTT,CASSPELSTDTQYF
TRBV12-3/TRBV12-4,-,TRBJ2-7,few,TGTGCCAGCAGTGGGGGGTCCGGCCCCGATGGGTACGAGCAGTACTTC,CASSGGSGPDGYEQYF
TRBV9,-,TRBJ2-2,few,TGTGCCAGCAGCGTAGTGGGCGGGGAGCTGTTTTTT,CASSVVGGELFF
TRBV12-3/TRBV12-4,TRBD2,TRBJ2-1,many,TGTGCCAGCAGGTACACCTCGACTAGCGGGGGGCGGAATGAGCAGTTCTTC,CASRYTSTSGGRNEQFF
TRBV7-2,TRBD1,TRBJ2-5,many,TGTGCCAGCAGCCCACAGTACAGGGGAAGTGGAGAGACCCAGTACTTC,CASSPQYRGSGETQYF
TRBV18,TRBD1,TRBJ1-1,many,TGTGCCAGCTCACCAACCAGACAGGGTGTCGCTGAAGCTTTCTTT,CASSPTRQGVAEAFF
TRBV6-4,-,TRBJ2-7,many,TGTGCCAGCAGTGACCTCGCGGGGCTTGAGCAGTACTTC,CASSDLAGLEQYF
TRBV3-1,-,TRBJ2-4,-,TGTGCCAGCAGCCAGGCAGGATTCGGCATTCAGTACTTC,CASSQAGFGIQYF
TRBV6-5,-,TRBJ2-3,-,TGTGCCACCACCAATCCGCTTGGCACAGATACGCAGTATTTT,CATTNPLGTDTQYF
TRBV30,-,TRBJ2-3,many,TGTGCCTGGAACCCAGGGGTATCTTACACAGATACGCAGTATTTT,CAWNPGVSYTDTQYF
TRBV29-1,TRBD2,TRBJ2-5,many,TGCAGCGTTCCGGGGGGAGAGACCCAGTACTTC,CSVPGGETQYF
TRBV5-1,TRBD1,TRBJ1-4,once,TGCGCCAGCAGTTATCAGGGGGCAGCTAATGAAAAACTGTTTTTT,CASSYQGAANEKLFF
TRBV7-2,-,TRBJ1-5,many,TGTGCCAGCAGCTTAATACCGATGAATCAGCCCCAGCATTTT,CASSLIPMNQPQHF
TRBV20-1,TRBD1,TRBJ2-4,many,TGCAGTGCTAGACCCGGGACAGGAGGAAACATTCAGTACTTC,CSARPGTGGNIQYF
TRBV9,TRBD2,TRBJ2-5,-,TGTGCCAGCAGCTTCAGGACTAGCGGGGGGCAAGAGACCCAGTACTTC,CASSFRTSGGQETQYF
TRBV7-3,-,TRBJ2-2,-,TGTGTCAGCAGCTACCAGACAGCCAGCGGGACCGGGGAGCTGTTTTTT,CVSSYQTASGTGELFF
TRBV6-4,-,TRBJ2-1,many,TGTGCCAGCAGTCGGGACAACGCCTACAATGAGCAGTTCTTC,CASSRDNAYNEQFF
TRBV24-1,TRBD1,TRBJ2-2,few,TGTGCCACAGCCAGGGGGCAGATGACCGGGGAGCTGTTTTTT,CATARGQMTGELFF
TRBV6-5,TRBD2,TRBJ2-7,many,TGTGCCAGTCAGCGGGAGGGCGGGTACGAGCAGTACTTC,CASQREGGYEQYF
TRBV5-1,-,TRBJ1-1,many,TGCGCCAGCAGCTTTGGACCAGGGCGGTATACTGAAGCTTTCTTT,CASSFGPGRYTEAFF
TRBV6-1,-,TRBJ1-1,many,TGTGCCAGCAGTGTCAGGGAAGCTTTCTTT,CASSVREAFF
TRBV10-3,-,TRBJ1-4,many,TGTGCCATCAGTGAGTCGAATAGTGAAAAACTGTTTTTT,CAISESNSEKLFF
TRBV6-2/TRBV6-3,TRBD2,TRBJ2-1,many,TGTGCCAGCAGTTACTCGGGTAGCGGGAGGAATGAGCAGTTCTTC,CASSYSGSGRNEQFF
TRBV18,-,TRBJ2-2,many,TGTGCCAGCCGACCCCCGTTGAACACCGGGGAGCTGTTTTTT,CASRPPLNTGELFF
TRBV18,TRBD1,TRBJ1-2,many,TGTGCCAGCTCACTCCCTCAGGGGGCTCATGGCTACACCTTC,CASSLPQGAHGYTF
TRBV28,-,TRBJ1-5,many,TGTGCCAGCAGTTTACACCGCCGCAATCAGCCCCAGCATTTT,CASSLHRRNQPQHF
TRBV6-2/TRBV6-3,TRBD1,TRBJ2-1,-,TGTGCCAGCACTATCGGGACAGTCTACAATGAGCGGTTCTTT,CASTIGTVYNERFF
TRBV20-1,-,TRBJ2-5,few,TGCAGTGCCCTTAAGGGGGATTGGGGGGAGACCCAGTACTTC,CSALKGDWGETQYF
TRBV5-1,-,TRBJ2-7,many,TGCGCCAGCAGCTCGTGGACAGATGAGAACTACGAGCAGTACTTC,CASSSWTDENYEQYF
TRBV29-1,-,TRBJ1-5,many,TGCAGCGTTGGGGGAAACGATCAGCCCCAGCATTTT,CSVGGNDQPQHF
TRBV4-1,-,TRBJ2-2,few,TGCACCAGCAGGGGGGCGAACGGGGAGCTGTTTTTT,CTSRGANGELFF
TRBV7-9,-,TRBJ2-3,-,TGTGCCAGCAGCTTGACTAGTGACACAGATACGCAGTATTTT,CASSLTSDTDTQYF
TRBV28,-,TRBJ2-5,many,TGTGCCAGCAGTTTAGGGGGGGGCAGGGGGCGCTTAGAGACCCAGTACTTC,CASSLGGGRGRLETQYF
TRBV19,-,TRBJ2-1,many,TGTGCCAGTAGTATCACAGGGATGCGCTCCTACAATGAGCAGTTCTTC,CASSITGMRSYNEQFF
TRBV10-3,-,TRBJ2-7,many,TGTGCCGCGGGGGCCCCCACAGAGCACGAGCAGTACTTC,CAAGAPTEHEQYF
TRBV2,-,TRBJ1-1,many,TGTGCCAGCAGTGCAGAGATGAACACTGAAGCTTTCTTT,CASSAEMNTEAFF
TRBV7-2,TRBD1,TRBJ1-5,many,TGTGCCAGCAGCACCTGGGACAGTCAGCCCCAGCATTTT,CASSTWDSQPQHF
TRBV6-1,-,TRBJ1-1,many,TGTGCCAGCAGCCTTACCAGGGTGAACACTGAAGCTTTCTTT,CASSLTRVNTEAFF
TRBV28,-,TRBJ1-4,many,TGTGCCAGCACCTTGGGGGGGTTTTATGAAAAACTGTTTTTT,CASTLGGFYEKLFF
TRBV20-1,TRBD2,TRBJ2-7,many,TGCAGTGCCGAGAGTGGGACTAGCGGGTACGAGCAGTACTTC,CSAESGTSGYEQYF
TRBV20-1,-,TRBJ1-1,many,TGCAGTGCTAGAGGACAGATGATGAACACTGAAGCTTTCTTT,CSARGQMMNTEAFF
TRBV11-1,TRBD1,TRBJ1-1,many,TGTGCCAGCAGCTTCGCCGGGACAGCGAACACTGAAGCTTTCTTT,CASSFAGTANTEAFF
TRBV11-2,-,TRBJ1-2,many,TGTGCCAGCAGCTTTACCGACGTCTATGGCTACACCTTC,CASSFTDVYGYTF
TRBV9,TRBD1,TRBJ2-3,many,TGTGCCAGCAGCCTCACGGACAGGGATGTAGCAGATACGCAGTATTTT,CASSLTDRDVADTQYF
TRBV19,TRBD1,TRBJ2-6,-,TGTGCCAGTAGTACCCAAGCAGGGGGCTTTCCCTCTGGGGCCAACGTCCTGACTTTC,CASSTQAGGFPSGANVLTF
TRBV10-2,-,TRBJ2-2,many,TGCGCCAGCAGTGATCGGGCCCGTTCTTTTGGGGAGCTGTTTTTT,CASSDRARSFGELFF
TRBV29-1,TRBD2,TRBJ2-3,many,TGCAGCGTGCTAGCGGGAGCGCCAGATACGCAGTATTTT,CSVLAGAPDTQYF
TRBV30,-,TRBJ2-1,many,TGTGCTTCCAACCTGGGACGCTCCTACAATGAGCAGTTCTTC,CASNLGRSYNEQFF
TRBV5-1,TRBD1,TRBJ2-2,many,TGCGCCAGCAGCTATATAACCGGGACAGTGAAAACCGGGGAGCTGTTTTTT,CASSYITGTVKTGELFF
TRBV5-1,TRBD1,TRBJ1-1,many,TGCGCCAGCAGCTCGGACAGGGGGCCGGCTGAAGCTTTCTTT,CASSSDRGPAEAFF